These 27 T cell receptor beta chains were all obtained from the same sample, sequenced in a study of Graves' ophthalmopathy and Graves' hyperthyroidism. Amplified TCR beta CDR3 regions were obtained using RNA transcripts as template. RT-PCR was first run with HTBI primers, then multiplex PCR in a second round. TCRdb used MiXCR to reprocess the multiplex PCR reads, holding one entry per CDR3 protein. The sample holds about 170,000 distinct CDR3 sequences; more than 30% are singletons and the top ten take less than 6%. Sequences were obtained from peripheral blood. These receptors all come from a woman in her 40s with Graves' ophthalmopathy.

Ten or more counts support this clonotype. This chain connects TRBV6-1 to TRBJ1-5; D uncertain. The CDR3 length is 12 residues. Germline CDR1 is MNHNS and CDR2 is SASEGT. The germline V and J ends were trimmed by 1 base and 6 bases, with 4 bases remaining between them. As DNA, the CDR3 is TGTGCCAGCAGTGAAGGCCGTCAGCCCCAGCATTTT. Protein: CASSEGRQPQHF.

The rearrangement uses TRBV6-1 and TRBJ2-7; 7 positions match TRBD2. From germline, CDR1 is MNHNS and CDR2 SASEGT. V lost 6 bases to trimming and J lost 0 bases; unmatched junction nucleotides: 8. CDR3 size: 15 residues. The CDR3 sequence is CASSRLAVNSYEQYF. The CDR3 DNA sequence: TGTGCCAGCAGCCGCCTAGCGGTGAACTCCTACGAGCAGTACTTC.

Only one count was recorded for this clonotype. This chain joins TRBV7-2 and TRBJ2-7, with unresolved D. V was shortened by 4 bases and J by 6 bases, with 13 bases between the two germline ends. CDR3 length: 13 residues. Germline V CDR1 and CDR2: SGHTA, FQGNSA. CDR3 sequence: CASSSLFGSEQYF. The CDR3 nucleotides are TGTGCCAGCAGCTCCCTGTTTGGAAGCGAGCAGTACTTC. Full variable domain (rest looked up from reference TRBV7-2 and TRBJ2-7): GAGVSQSPSNKVTEKGKDVELRCDPISGHTALYWYRQSLGQGLEFLIYFQGNSAPDKSGLPSDRFSAERTGGSVSTLTIQRTQQEDSAVYLCASSSLFGSEQYFGPGTRLTVT.

This clonotype showed up many times. This rearrangement joins TRBV2 to TRBJ1-6; D gene unclear. Trimming removed 4 bases at V and 0 bases at J, with 7 bases between. The germline gives CDR1 SNHLY, CDR2 FYNNEI. There are 15 residues in the CDR3. CDR3 nucleotide sequence: TGTGCCAGCAGTGCGGAGAACTCCTATAATTCACCCCTCCACTTT. It specifies CASSAENSYNSPLHF.

This clonotype was counted at least ten times. The gene calls are TRBV11-2 and TRBJ1-1, with TRBD1 matching over 10 bases. The CDR3 sequence is 14 residues long. The ends lost 5 bases at V and 4 bases at J; junction bases unmatched: 4. Germline values: CDR1 SGHAT, CDR2 FQNNGV. The CDR3 here is CASSPWTGGTEAFF. The CDR3 nucleotides are TGTGCCAGCAGCCCTTGGACAGGGGGCACTGAAGCTTTCTTT. Combining the CDR3 with reference TRBV11-2 and TRBJ1-1 gives the whole variable domain EAGVAQSPRYKIIEKRQSVAFWCNPISGHATLYWYQQILGQGPKLLIQFQNNGVVDDSQLPKDRFSAERLKGVDSTLKIQPAKLEDSAVYLCASSPWTGGTEAFFGQGTRLTVV.

The chain recombines TRBV7-6 with TRBJ1-1, with unresolved D. This CDR3 region has 15 residues. Germline CDR1 SGHVS, CDR2 FNYEAQ. V lost 5 bases, J lost 3 bases, and 16 bases lay in between. The CDR3: CASSPREGWDTEAFF. As DNA, the CDR3 is TGTGCCAGCAGCCCCCGCGAAGGGTGGGACACTGAAGCTTTCTTT. Using reference TRBV7-6 and TRBJ1-1 for the parts outside the CDR3, the full variable domain is GAGVSQSPRYKVTKRGQDVALRCDPISGHVSLYWYRQALGQGPEFLTYFNYEAQQDKSGLPNDRFSAERPEGSISTLTIQRTEQRDSAMYRCASSPREGWDTEAFFGQGTRLTVV.

This clonotype has ten or more counts. Mismatch with germline at one junction end may stem from a read error. V is TRBV7-7 and J is TRBJ2-2; TRBD2 matches at 8 bases. Germline-derived CDR1 and CDR2 are SSHAT and FNYEAQ (reference sequence). The CDR3 has 15 amino acids. The CDR3 sequence: CASSSGRASTGELFF. The DNA for the CDR3 is TGTGCTAGCAGCTCCGGGAGGGCTAGCACCGGGGAGCTGTTTTTT. Full variable domain (outside the CDR3, taken from reference TRBV7-7 and TRBJ2-2): GAGVSQSPRYKVTKRGQDVTLRCDPISSHATLYWYQQALGQGPEFLTYFNYEAQPDKSGLPSDRFSAERPEGSISTLTIQRTEQRDSAMYRCASSSGRASTGELFFGEGSRLTVL.

This clonotype was found many times. The rearrangement joins TRBV15 to TRBJ1-1; 7 bases are a match to TRBD1. This CDR3 has 15 amino acids. CDR1 and CDR2 (germline): LNHNV, YYDKDF (reference sequence). V was clipped by 1 base and J by 1 base; unmatched bases: 3. The CDR3 region has the DNA TGTGCCACCAGCAGAGGACAGGGAGGGAACACTGAAGCTTTCTTT. Protein product: CATSRGQGGNTEAFF.

The chain couples TRBV6-1 to TRBJ1-1; a possible D gene is TRBD1 (6 bases). The V gene's germline CDR1 is MNHNS and CDR2 SASEGT. The CDR3 spans 13 residues. V was cut by 3 bases and J by 7 bases, with 12 bases left in between. Written as DNA, the CDR3 is TGTGCCAGCAGTGAGAACAGGGATTATGAAGCTTTCTTT. Protein product: CASSENRDYEAFF.

This clonotype turned up a few times. The chain uses TRBV6-1 and TRBJ1-1; D not certain. Trimming cost V 0 bases and J 5 bases, with 10 bases left between them. The CDR3 covers 14 residues. CDR1 MNHNS and CDR2 SASEGT come from the germline V gene. CDR3 residues: CASSEAGWGTEAFF. The CDR3 nucleotides are TGTGCCAGCAGTGAAGCCGGATGGGGAACTGAAGCTTTCTTT.

The chain combines TRBV4-2 with TRBJ2-7; TRBD1 or TRBD2 may be the D gene (8 bases each). The CDR3 length is 16 residues. V was clipped by 5 bases and J by 1 base, with 18 bases between them. Germline V gene data show CDR1 as LGHNA and CDR2 as YNFKEQ. In nucleotides, the CDR3 is TGTGCCAGCAGCACCCGGGAGGGGGACAGGTCCTACGAGCAGTACTTC. Translating gives CASSTREGDRSYEQYF.

This clonotype was seen many times. This chain joins TRBV12-3 or TRBV12-4 and TRBJ1-1; TRBD1 is a possible D gene (6 bases). The V and J ends lost 2 bases and 4 bases respectively, with 14 bases between them. This CDR3 is built from 15 residues. DNA of the CDR3: TGTGCCAGCAGTTTAATAGGGGGAGGGGGCACTGAAGCTTTCTTT. Protein product: CASSLIGGGGTEAFF.

This clonotype was recorded many times. The J gene is TRBJ1-1, the V gene TRBV7-9; 7 bases align to TRBD1. The CDR3 totals 18 residues. The germline V gene has CDR1 SEHNR and CDR2 FQNEAQ (reference sequence). The V gene end was trimmed by 0 bases and the J gene end by 2 bases; junction bases not matched to a gene: 12. The chain's CDR3 is CASSLALGQGGVNTEAFF. The CDR3 DNA reads as TGTGCCAGCAGCTTAGCGCTAGGGCAGGGGGGAGTCAACACTGAAGCTTTCTTT.

This clonotype was recorded many times. V is TRBV30 and J is TRBJ2-7; 7 bases are shared with TRBD1. J lost 7 bases, V lost 4 bases, and 10 bases had no gene match. This CDR3 spans 13 amino acids. CDR1 is GTSNPN and CDR2 is SVGIG in the germline V gene (reference sequence). The CDR3 DNA follows: TGTGCCTGGAATGGACAGGAGCGTGATGAGCAGTACTTC. Its translation: CAWNGQERDEQYF.

This clonotype was observed at least ten times. The chain couples TRBV28 to TRBJ2-7, with 16 bases matching TRBD2. This CDR3 is 18 amino acids long. The ends lost 4 bases at V and 5 bases at J; junction bases unmatched: 11. The V gene's germline CDR1 is MDHEN and CDR2 SYDVKM. As DNA, the CDR3 is TGTGCCAGCAGTTCCACGGGACTAGCGGGGGGGGTGCAGGACGAGCAGTACTTC. This sequence encodes CASSSTGLAGGVQDEQYF.

At least ten counts were recorded for this clonotype. CDR3 protein: CSAQWAETQYF. CDR3 DNA sequence: TGCAGTGCGCAATGGGCGGAGACCCAGTACTTC. The chain employs TRBV20-1 and TRBJ2-5, with D hard to call. The CDR3 runs to 11 residues. Trimming stripped 6 bases from V and 5 bases from J, with 10 bases between. Germline V gene sequence: CDR1 DFQATT, CDR2 SNEGSKA (reference sequence).

This clonotype was seen many times. The chain carries TRBV27 and TRBJ1-6; no clear D gene. The V and J ends lost 8 bases and 7 bases respectively, with 9 bases between them. The CDR3 has 12 residues. Germline CDR1 MNHEY, CDR2 SMNVEV (reference sequence). Here the CDR3 DNA reads TGTGCCAGCGCGACGGGAAATTCACCCCTCCACTTT. Residues: CASATGNSPLHF.

The chain uses TRBV18 and TRBJ1-5; D gene uncertain. The germline CDR1 and CDR2 sequences are KGHSH and LQKENI. The CDR3 sequence is 15 residues long. V was pared by 3 bases and J by 2 bases, with 11 bases between. CDR3 in amino acids: CASSPPGGGNQPQHF. CDR3 nucleotide sequence: TGTGCCAGCTCACCCCCCGGTGGAGGCAATCAGCCCCAGCATTTT.

This clonotype came up many times. This sequence joins TRBV20-1 and TRBJ2-5, with unresolved D. The V end was cut by 5 bases, the J end by 0 bases, with 13 bases between. The CDR3 has 14 amino acids. The germline V gene encodes CDR1 DFQATT and CDR2 SNEGSKA (reference sequence). The CDR3 sequence is CSAYPNGYQETQYF. The CDR3 nucleotides read TGCAGTGCTTATCCGAACGGATACCAAGAGACCCAGTACTTC.

The gene calls are TRBV12-3 or TRBV12-4 and TRBJ2-5; D is perhaps TRBD1 (6 bases). This CDR3 is built from 14 residues. The ends were cut back, 6 bases at V and 4 bases at J, with 15 bases in the middle. The CDR3 loop is CASSPPSGVETQYF. CDR3 DNA sequence: TGTGCCAGCAGCCCACCATCAGGGGTAGAGACCCAGTACTTC.

The chain employs TRBV7-2 and TRBJ1-3; no reliable D call. The V end lost 5 bases, the J end lost 3 bases, and 8 bases lay between the germline ends. CDR1 and CDR2 from the germline V gene are SGHTA and FQGNSA. The CDR3 extends over 13 amino acids. Written as DNA, the CDR3 is TGTGCCAGCAGCCCTCATAATGGAAACACCATATATTTT. It is translated as CASSPHNGNTIYF.

The chain has TRBV28 and TRBJ1-1; no reliable D call. The germline V and J ends were trimmed by 5 bases and 5 bases, with 12 bases remaining between them. This CDR3 is built from 13 residues. Germline V gene sequence: CDR1 MDHEN, CDR2 SYDVKM. DNA of the CDR3: TGTGCCAGCAGTCTCAGGATGGATACTGAAGCTTTCTTT. Protein sequence: CASSLRMDTEAFF.

This clonotype has only one observation. The genes are TRBV28 and TRBJ2-4, with 8 bases matching TRBD1. Trimming removed 7 bases from V and 7 bases from J; junction bases left unmatched: 9. This CDR3 is built from 14 residues. Germline V gene lookup returns CDR1 MDHEN and CDR2 SYDVKM. CDR3 DNA: TGTGCCAGCACCACCACAGGGGGGACGAACATTCAGTACTTC. This translates into CASTTTGGTNIQYF.

This clonotype showed up many times. The V gene is TRBV5-5, the J gene TRBJ1-1; no definite D call. This CDR3 comprises 15 residues. Per the germline V gene, CDR1 is SGHKS and CDR2 is YYEKEE (reference sequence). Trimming removed 0 bases at V and 0 bases at J, with 9 bases between. This CDR3 is CASSLGNKLNTEAFF. CDR3 bases: TGTGCCAGCAGCTTGGGTAACAAATTGAACACTGAAGCTTTCTTT. Based on the CDR3 plus reference TRBV5-5 and TRBJ1-1, the full variable domain is DAGVTQSPTHLIKTRGQQVTLRCSPISGHKSVSWYQQVLGQGPQFIFQYYEKEERGRGNFPDRFSARQFPNYSSELNVNALLLGDSALYLCASSLGNKLNTEAFFGQGTRLTVV.

In this sample, this clonotype turned up many times. V usage is TRBV13 and J usage is TRBJ1-2; D gene ambiguous. V was clipped by 0 bases and J by 0 bases, with 11 bases between them. The CDR3 is 16 residues long. Per germline, CDR1 PRHDT and CDR2 FYEKMQ (reference sequence). In DNA form, the CDR3 reads TGTGCCAGCAGCTTAGGGTCAGAGACTACTAACTATGGCTACACCTTC. It codes for CASSLGSETTNYGYTF.

In this sample, this clonotype turned up many times. The chain joins TRBV11-3 to TRBJ2-1; 11 nucleotides line up with TRBD2. V dropped 5 bases and J dropped 9; count of bases not matched to a gene: 0. This CDR3 spans 12 amino acids. CDR1 and CDR2 from the germline V gene are SGHNT and YENEEA. CDR3 sequence: CASSTSGGEQFF. DNA for the CDR3: TGTGCCAGCAGCACTAGCGGGGGTGAGCAGTTCTTC.

The J gene is TRBJ2-7, the V gene TRBV7-9; possible D gene TRBD1, 6 bases. V gave up 2 bases and J gave up 7 bases, with 12 bases separating them. Germline CDR1 is SEHNR and CDR2 is FQNEAQ (reference sequence). There are 13 residues in the CDR3. In DNA form, the CDR3 reads TGTGCCAGCAGCTTAAGGGGGTCGGGTGAGCAGTACTTC. This translates into CASSLRGSGEQYF.